The T cell receptor (beta chain) under discussion was sequenced for a study of beta chain features in type 1 diabetes. Between the trimmed V and J ends, which lost 1 base and 1 base, there was a span of 14 bases. There are 17 residues in the CDR3. Germline loops: CDR1 SGHNT, CDR2 YENEEA. Sequencing targeted expressed TCRB transcripts, as all isolated RNA had been reverse transcribed. The table came from immunoSEQ multiplex PCR; TCRdb's copy has only in-frame clones and leaves some out. The repertoire holds 130,000 to 150,000 clones, with about 9.4% as singletons. This clone has only a few counts. Sequenced material: naive CD4+ T cells from blood. The TCR comes from a man between 18 and 35 years old in good health. This sequence joins TRBV11-3 and TRBJ2-1; D gene uncertain. CDR3 amino acids: CASSLGSLSLSYNEQFF. The CDR3 bases are TGTGCCAGCAGCTTAGGATCACTAAGCTTGTCCTACAATGAGCAGTTCTTC.